Presented here are 31 T cell receptor beta chains from one specimen sequenced in a study of blood T cell repertoires in COVID-19. Profiled with immunoSEQ multiplex PCR; TCRdb holds only in-frame clones, not every one. The table includes 250,000 to 300,000 clones, around 86% detected once. The sequencing input was peripheral blood. Source of these receptors: a woman aged 55-69 years with active or convalescent COVID-19.

The V gene is TRBV5-4, the J gene TRBJ2-5; 7 bases match TRBD2. Germline assignment: CDR1 SGHNT and CDR2 YYREEE (reference sequence). The V gene end was trimmed by 4 bases and the J gene end by 4 bases; junction bases not matched to a gene: 10. This CDR3 is 15 amino acids long. CDR3 amino acids: CASSPGEGLRETQYF. The DNA of the CDR3 is TGTGCCAGCAGCCCCGGGGAGGGGCTACGAGAGACCCAGTACTTC.

This clone was observed a single time. The V and J genes are TRBV9 and TRBJ2-1; 7 bases line up with TRBD2. CDR1 SGDLS and CDR2 YYNGEE come from the germline V gene. The junction had 9 bases not matched to a gene; V was cut back by 0 bases and J by 9 bases. The CDR3 spans 15 residues. The CDR3 is CASSVASEGEGEQFF. The CDR3 region has the DNA TGTGCCAGCAGCGTAGCTTCGGAAGGGGAGGGTGAGCAGTTCTTC.

In its sample, this clone was seen once. The CDR3 DNA reads as TGTGCCAGCAGCGTATCCCACAGATTCGAGAGCGAGCAGTACTTC. Amino acids: CASSVSHRFESEQYF. This chain joins TRBV9 and TRBJ2-7, with unresolved D. Germline CDR1 SGDLS, CDR2 YYNGEE. The CDR3 is made up of 15 amino acids. V was cut by 1 base and J by 6 bases, with 17 bases left in between.

The J gene is TRBJ1-6, the V gene TRBV5-1; possibly TRBD1 for D (5 bases). CDR1 and CDR2 (germline): SGHRS, YFSETQ. V was trimmed by 0 bases and J by 2 bases, leaving 12 bases between them. This CDR3 contains 17 residues. The CDR3 region is CASSLDTRGTYNSPLHF. The CDR3 coding sequence is TGCGCCAGCAGCTTGGATACCCGGGGGACCTATAATTCACCCCTCCACTTT.

This clone was seen once. The rearrangement uses TRBV11-2 and TRBJ2-3; 10 positions agree with TRBD2. Per the germline V gene, CDR1 is SGHAT and CDR2 is FQNNGV. The CDR3 runs to 16 residues. Trimming took 1 base from V and 2 from J; bases not matched to a gene: 3. The CDR3 here is CASSLASGGNTDTQYF. In DNA form, the CDR3 reads TGTGCCAGCAGCTTAGCTAGCGGGGGTAACACAGATACGCAGTATTTT.

This clone was seen more than once but under ten times. The rearrangement joins TRBV10-3 to TRBJ1-2, with a weak D call TRBD1 (5 bases). CDR1 and CDR2 from the germline V gene are ENHRY and SYGVKD. With 2 bases removed from V and 2 bases from J, the gap between germline ends came to 15 bases. The CDR3 contains 16 residues. The CDR3 coding sequence is TGTGCCATCAGTGAGCCTGTGGGGCGGGGGAACTATGGCTACACCTTC. This gives the protein CAISEPVGRGNYGYTF.

This clone has just one count. V usage is TRBV7-2 and J usage is TRBJ2-3; TRBD2 matches 8 bases. The V and J ends lost 1 base and 1 base, in that order; junction bases with no gene match: 4. CDR1 and CDR2 (germline): SGHTA, FQGNSA. This CDR3 is 16 amino acids long. CDR3 nucleotide sequence: TGTGCCAGCAGCTTAGACGGGCGGGGGGGCACAGATACGCAGTATTTT. It yields the protein CASSLDGRGGTDTQYF.

The chain combines TRBV7-7 with TRBJ2-5, with D perhaps matching TRBD2 (6 bases). Germline V gene lookup returns CDR1 SSHAT and CDR2 FNYEAQ (reference sequence). This CDR3 is 15 amino acids long. V shed 1 base and J shed 1 base, with 10 bases lying between them. The CDR3 DNA reads as TGTGCCAGCAGCTTAGGAGCGGGCGTCCAAGAGACCCAGTACTTC. Translation gives CASSLGAGVQETQYF.

The rearrangement joins TRBV4-3 to TRBJ2-7; tentative D call: TRBD2 (5 bases). V lost 1 base to trimming and J lost 0 bases, with 13 bases between them. Germline CDR1 reads LGHNA; CDR2 reads YSLEER. The CDR3 totals 16 residues. CDR3 in amino acids: CASSQGVAPSSYEQYF. CDR3 sequence (DNA): TGCGCCAGCAGCCAAGGGGTAGCGCCGAGCTCCTACGAGCAGTACTTC.

Only a few counts were recorded for this clone. The chain couples TRBV6-6 to TRBJ2-7; D gene uncertain. The CDR3 runs 12 residues. Per the germline V gene, CDR1 is MNHNY and CDR2 is SVGAGI (reference sequence). Trimming took off 7 bases at V and 6 bases at J, with 13 bases between the two ends. Written as DNA, the CDR3 is TGTGCCAGCACCACAATGGGCTCCGAGCAGTACTTC. Its protein product is CASTTMGSEQYF.

CDR3 DNA sequence: TGTGCCAGCGCATTTTTGGACAGGGAGGGCGAGCAGTACTTC. Protein: CASAFLDREGEQYF. This chain joins TRBV27 and TRBJ2-7; TRBD1 might be the D (8 bases). This CDR3 comprises 14 residues. Trimming pared 8 bases from V and 6 bases from J, leaving 20 bases between. The V gene's germline CDR1 is MNHEY and CDR2 SMNVEV (reference sequence).

The genes are TRBV2 and TRBJ1-6; a weak D match, TRBD1 (6 bases). Looked up from germline, CDR1 is SNHLY and CDR2 is FYNNEI. Trimming pared 3 bases from V and 2 bases from J, leaving 11 bases between. CDR3 length equals 16 residues. CDR3 nucleotides: TGTGCCAGCAGTGATTCGACAGGAGCCTATAATTCACCCCTCCACTTT. Encoded protein: CASSDSTGAYNSPLHF.

The DNA for the CDR3 is TGTGCCAGTAGTATAGATGCCCAGCGGGGGGGCCATACCTACAATGAGCAGTTCTTC. Residues: CASSIDAQRGGHTYNEQFF. The V gene is TRBV19, the J gene TRBJ2-1, with TRBD2 identical over 10 bases. The CDR3 runs 19 residues. The junction had 10 bases not matched to a gene; V was cut back by 0 bases and J by 2 bases. Germline V gene lookup returns CDR1 LNHDA and CDR2 SQIVND (reference sequence).

V and J are TRBV19 and TRBJ1-1; D call uncertain. Germline loops: CDR1 LNHDA, CDR2 SQIVND (reference sequence). The ends were cut back, 3 bases at V and 3 bases at J, with 8 bases in the middle. The CDR3 extends over 13 amino acids. This chain's CDR3 is CASSISSYTEAFF. CDR3 sequence (DNA): TGTGCCAGTAGTATTTCGTCGTACACTGAAGCTTTCTTT.

This chain links TRBV4-1 with TRBJ2-2; weak D call: TRBD2 (5 bases). Germline V gene data show CDR1 as MGHRA and CDR2 as YSYEKL. This CDR3 is 15 amino acids long. The ends were cut back, 8 bases at V and 1 base at J, with 14 bases in the middle. The chain's CDR3 is CASGRTGMNTGELFF. DNA for the CDR3: TGCGCCAGCGGCCGGACGGGAATGAACACCGGGGAGCTGTTTTTT.

In DNA form, the CDR3 reads TGTGCCAGTACCCTCGGACAGGGGGCGATCACTGAAGCTTTCTTT. It yields the protein CASTLGQGAITEAFF. The V gene is TRBV19, the J gene TRBJ1-1; 11 bases map to TRBD1. Germline V gives CDR1 LNHDA, CDR2 SQIVND (reference sequence). The CDR3 runs 15 residues. Germline trimming cut 7 bases from V and 4 bases from J; bases unmatched to any gene: 8.

CDR3 bases: TGTGCCAGTAGTCCCCGATCGGGGGGAAACACTGAAGCTTTCTTT. It is translated as CASSPRSGGNTEAFF. V gene TRBV19 combines with J gene TRBJ1-1, with a possible D match to TRBD1 (5 bases). CDR1 is LNHDA and CDR2 is SQIVND in the germline V gene (reference sequence). The germline V and J ends were trimmed by 5 bases and 2 bases, with 15 bases remaining between them. The length of the CDR3 is 15 residues. The full variable domain, completed using reference TRBV19 and TRBJ1-1, is DGGITQSPKYLFRKEGQNVTLSCEQNLNHDAMYWYRQDPGQGLRLIYYSQIVNDFQKGDIAEGYSVSREKKESFPLTVTSAQKNPTAFYLCASSPRSGGNTEAFFGQGTRLTVV.

The rearrangement uses TRBV12-3 or TRBV12-4 and TRBJ1-5; TRBD1 agrees at 7 bases. V dropped 6 bases and J dropped 4; count of bases not matched to a gene: 3. This CDR3 is built from 13 residues. CDR3: CASRTGINQPQHF. The CDR3 DNA follows: TGTGCCAGCAGGACAGGGATTAATCAGCCCCAGCATTTT.

V gene TRBV6-4 combines with J gene TRBJ2-3; 8 bases map to TRBD1. Trimming cost V 0 bases and J 11 bases; bases outside gene matches: 10. The CDR3 totals 15 residues. The germline CDR1 and CDR2 sequences are MRHNA and SNTAGT. The CDR3: CASSDSGTGGIKQYF. DNA for the CDR3: TGTGCCAGCAGTGACTCTGGGACAGGTGGGATTAAGCAGTATTTT.

The J gene is TRBJ2-5, the V gene TRBV14; 9 bases line up with TRBD2. CDR3 length equals 15 residues. CDR1 is SGHDN, CDR2 FVKESK, per germline. Trimming cost V 4 bases and J 5 bases; bases outside gene matches: 8. The CDR3 here is CASSPPGLAGETQYF. The DNA of the CDR3 is TGTGCCAGCAGCCCCCCGGGACTAGCTGGGGAGACCCAGTACTTC.

The chain's CDR3 is CASSYGAGFNQPQHF. Written as DNA, the CDR3 is TGTGCCAGCAGTTATGGGGCTGGGTTCAATCAGCCCCAGCATTTT. The chain is built from TRBV6-2 or TRBV6-3 and TRBJ1-5; tentatively, D is TRBD1 (5 bases). CDR3 length: 15 residues. The V end was cut by 3 bases, the J end by 3 bases, with 12 bases between. CDR1 MNHEY and CDR2 SVGEGT come from the germline V gene.

The chain is built from TRBV6-2 or TRBV6-3 and TRBJ2-5; TRBD1 is a possible D gene (6 bases). The CDR3 spans 17 residues. Trimming stripped 4 bases from V and 3 bases from J, with 21 bases between. Germline CDR1 is MNHEY and CDR2 is SVGEGT. CDR3: CASSWDNHPITKETQYF. The CDR3 coding sequence is TGTGCCAGCAGTTGGGACAACCACCCCATCACCAAAGAGACCCAGTACTTC.

This clone was picked up a small number of times. The chain has TRBV30 and TRBJ2-7; D is possibly TRBD2 (6 bases). The CDR3 length is 13 residues. Germline V CDR1 and CDR2: GTSNPN, SVGIG (reference sequence). Deletions cut 4 bases from V and 0 bases from J, with 10 bases between. The chain's CDR3 is CAWTAGRSYEQYF. DNA of the CDR3: TGTGCCTGGACCGCGGGGCGCTCCTACGAGCAGTACTTC.

V and J are TRBV7-9 and TRBJ2-1, with 13 nucleotides matching TRBD2. CDR3 size: 17 residues. Germline CDR1 reads SEHNR; CDR2 reads FQNEAQ (reference sequence). Trimming cost V 5 bases and J 9 bases; bases outside gene matches: 13. The CDR3 DNA follows: TGTGCCAGCAGCCACCCACTAGCGGGGGGGCAGTTTAGTGAGCAGTTCTTC. Translation gives CASSHPLAGGQFSEQFF.

The rearrangement links TRBV24-1 to TRBJ2-1; a possible D gene is TRBD1 (7 bases). Trimming took off 3 bases at V and 0 bases at J, with 11 bases between the two ends. The germline gives CDR1 KGHDR, CDR2 SFDVKD. The CDR3 runs 16 residues. For the CDR3, the DNA is TGTGCCACCAGTGATCACCAGGGGGGCTCCTACAATGAGCAGTTCTTC. Its translation is CATSDHQGGSYNEQFF.

The gene calls are TRBV5-1 and TRBJ2-3; 8 positions agree with TRBD1. With 2 bases clipped from V and 0 bases from J, the junction kept 2 bases outside the gene matches. Germline CDR1 reads SGHRS; CDR2 reads YFSETQ. The CDR3 contains 15 residues. The CDR3 bases are TGCGCCAGCAGCTTTTGGGACAGGAGCACAGATACGCAGTATTTT. This encodes CASSFWDRSTDTQYF.

The J gene is TRBJ2-1, the V gene TRBV21-1; whether TRBD1, the table's D call, matches the DNA was not checked. TRBV21-1 is classified as a pseudogene. CDR3 length: 18 amino acids. The CDR3 sequence is CASSSYYPGTGRYNEQFF. CDR3 in DNA: TGTGCCAGCAGCTCCTATTATCCCGGGACAGGGAGGTACAATGAGCAGTTCTTC.

V and J are TRBV7-3 and TRBJ2-7, with 12 bases identical to TRBD1. Germline CDR1 SGHTA, CDR2 FQGTGA. The junction had 3 bases not matched to a gene; V was cut back by 3 bases and J by 6 bases. This CDR3 is built from 14 residues. The CDR3 bases are TGTGCCAGCAGCTTGGGGACAGGGGGCGCCGAGCAGTACTTC. Its translation is CASSLGTGGAEQYF.

V usage is TRBV7-9 and J usage is TRBJ2-1, with 7 positions matching TRBD1. V was clipped by 2 bases and J by 6 bases; unmatched bases: 4. CDR1 is SEHNR, CDR2 FQNEAQ, per germline (reference sequence). The CDR3 runs to 14 residues. The CDR3, as DNA: TGTGCCAGCAGCTTAAGACAGGGCTTCAATGAGCAGTTCTTC. It codes for CASSLRQGFNEQFF.

V usage is TRBV2 and J usage is TRBJ2-3, with TRBD1 as a possible D gene (5 bases). CDR1 is SNHLY and CDR2 is FYNNEI in the germline V gene. V lost 3 bases, J lost 6 bases, and 7 bases lay in between. This CDR3 has 12 amino acids. CDR3 sequence reads: CASSDRADTQYF. The CDR3 nucleotides read TGTGCCAGCAGTGACAGGGCGGATACGCAGTATTTT.

This rearrangement joins TRBV9 to TRBJ2-7, with TRBD1 matching 9 bases. V was pared by 3 bases and J by 0 bases, with 4 bases of the junction left unmatched. There are 15 residues in the CDR3. The germline CDR1 and CDR2 sequences are SGDLS and YYNGEE. The CDR3 protein is CASSEQGAFSYEQYF. In DNA form, the CDR3 reads TGTGCCAGCAGCGAACAGGGGGCATTCTCCTACGAGCAGTACTTC.